This T cell receptor (beta chain) was profiled in a study of blood T cells in healthy people across ages. Sample-barcoded 5' priming and a J-beta primer mix drove a second PCR of roughly 7 to 11 cycles. Via MiXCR, TCRdb re-called the 5' RACE reads, giving one row per CDR3 protein. The data contain nearly 800,000 distinct CDR3 sequences, more than 20% of them seen just once; the ten biggest clones take up under 4.5%. Ranging in age from roughly 6 to 90, the donors were healthy Caucasian individuals from Russia. Per-sample PBMC isolation yielded at least 6 million cells. The J segment lost 6 bases and the V segment lost 2 bases, leaving 4 bases of the junction unmatched. Per germline, CDR1 DFQATT and CDR2 SNEGSKA (reference sequence). The CDR3 contains 13 residues. This same sample was also part of a study on T cells of mothers and their children. According to that study: Over 9.5 million reads per mother and roughly 3 million per child were obtained.

V and J are TRBV20-1 and TRBJ1-1; 9 nucleotides line up with TRBD1. Source material: blood. The clonotype was recovered from a boy under 18 in good health. The CDR3 DNA reads TGCAGTGCTAGAAACAGGGGGCGGGCTGAAGCTTTCTTT. Translated, it gives CSARNRGRAEAFF.